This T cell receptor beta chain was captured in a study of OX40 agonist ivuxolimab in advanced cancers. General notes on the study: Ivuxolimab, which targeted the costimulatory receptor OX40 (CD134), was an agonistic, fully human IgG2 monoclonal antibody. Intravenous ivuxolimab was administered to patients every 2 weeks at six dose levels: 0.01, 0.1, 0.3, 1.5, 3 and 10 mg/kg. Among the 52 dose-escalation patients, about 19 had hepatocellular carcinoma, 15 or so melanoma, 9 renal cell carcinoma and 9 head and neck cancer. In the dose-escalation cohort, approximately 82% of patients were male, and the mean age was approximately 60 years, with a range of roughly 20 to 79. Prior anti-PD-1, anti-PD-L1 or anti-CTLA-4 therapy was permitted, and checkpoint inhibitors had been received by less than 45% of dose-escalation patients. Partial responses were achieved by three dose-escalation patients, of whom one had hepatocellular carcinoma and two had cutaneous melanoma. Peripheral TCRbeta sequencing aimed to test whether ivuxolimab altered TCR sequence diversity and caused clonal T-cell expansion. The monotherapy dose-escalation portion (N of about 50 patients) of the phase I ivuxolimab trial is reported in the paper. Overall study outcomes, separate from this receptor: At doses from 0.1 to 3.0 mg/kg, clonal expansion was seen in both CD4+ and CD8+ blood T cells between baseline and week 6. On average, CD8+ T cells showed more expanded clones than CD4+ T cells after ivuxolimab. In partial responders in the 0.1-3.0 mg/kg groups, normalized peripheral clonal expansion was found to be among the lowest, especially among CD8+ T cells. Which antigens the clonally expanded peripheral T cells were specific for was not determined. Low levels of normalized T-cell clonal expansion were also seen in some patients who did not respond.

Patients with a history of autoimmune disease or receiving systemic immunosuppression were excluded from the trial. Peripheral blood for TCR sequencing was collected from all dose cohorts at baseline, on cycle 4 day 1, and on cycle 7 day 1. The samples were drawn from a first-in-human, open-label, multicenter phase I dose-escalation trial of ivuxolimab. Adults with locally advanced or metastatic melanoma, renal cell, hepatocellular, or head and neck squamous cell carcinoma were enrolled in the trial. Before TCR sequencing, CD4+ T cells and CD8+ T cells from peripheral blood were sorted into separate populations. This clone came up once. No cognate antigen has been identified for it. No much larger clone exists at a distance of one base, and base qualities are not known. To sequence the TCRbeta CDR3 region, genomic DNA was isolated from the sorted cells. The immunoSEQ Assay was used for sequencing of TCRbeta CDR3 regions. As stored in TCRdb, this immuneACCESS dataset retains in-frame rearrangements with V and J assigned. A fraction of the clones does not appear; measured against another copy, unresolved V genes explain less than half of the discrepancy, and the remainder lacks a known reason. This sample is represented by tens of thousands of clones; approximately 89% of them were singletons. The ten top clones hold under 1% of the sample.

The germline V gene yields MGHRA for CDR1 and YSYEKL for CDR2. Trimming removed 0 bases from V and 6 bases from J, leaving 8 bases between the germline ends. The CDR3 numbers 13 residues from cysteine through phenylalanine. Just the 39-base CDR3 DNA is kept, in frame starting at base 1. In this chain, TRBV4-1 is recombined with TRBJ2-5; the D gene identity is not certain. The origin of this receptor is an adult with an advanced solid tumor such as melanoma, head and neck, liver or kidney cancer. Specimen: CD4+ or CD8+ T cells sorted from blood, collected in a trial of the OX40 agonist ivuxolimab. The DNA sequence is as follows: TGCGCCAGCAGCCAAGATCCGACGCAGACCCAGTACTTC. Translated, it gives CASSQDPTQTQYF.